Below, 7 T cell receptor beta chains from the same sample are listed, as sequenced in a study of blood T cell repertoires in COVID-19 (dated by TCRdb to 2020 to 2022). Library prep was done by the immunoSEQ multiplex PCR assay. Sourced from immuneACCESS, this table was stored by TCRdb with only in-frame sequences that have V and J called. A share of the clones is absent; for the studies checked, an unresolved V gene accounts for under half, and the remainder has no known explanation. Counted in this sample were about 82,000 clones; 85% of them appeared once. The ten largest clones capture 15% to 20% of the sample. Sample: peripheral blood. These receptors were obtained from an elderly man with active or convalescent COVID-19.

The chain joins TRBV12-3 or TRBV12-4 to TRBJ2-5, with 7 bases lining up with TRBD2. V gave up 4 bases and J gave up 11 bases; unmatched junction bases: 7. The CDR3 spans 12 residues. The DNA of the CDR3 is TGTGCCAGCAGTTCCTGGGAGGGCGTTCAGTACTTC. Encoded protein: CASSSWEGVQYF.

The V gene is TRBV21-1, the J gene TRBJ2-1; TRBD1 was called by the table and not checked on the DNA. TRBV21-1 corresponds to a pseudogene. This CDR3 comprises 19 residues. The DNA for the CDR3 is TGTGCCAGCAGCAAATTGGCGACCGATTGGACAACCCCTAACAATGAGCAGTTCTTC. It encodes CASSKLATDWTTPNNEQFF.

The chain joins TRBV6-2 or TRBV6-3 to TRBJ2-2; possibly TRBD2 for D (5 bases). V was trimmed by 5 bases and J by 1 base, leaving 14 bases between them. This CDR3 has 16 residues. Germline V CDR1 and CDR2: MNHEY, SVGEGT. The CDR3 region is CASSPSLAKNTGELFF. CDR3 in DNA: TGTGCCAGCAGTCCCAGCCTAGCAAAGAACACCGGGGAGCTGTTTTTT.

This clone was recorded once. The V gene is TRBV3-1 (or the pseudogene TRBV3-2), the J gene TRBJ2-7; 7 bases agree with TRBD2. The CDR3 runs 15 residues. Germline trimming cut 0 bases from V and 7 bases from J; bases unmatched to any gene: 9. The V gene's germline CDR1 is LGHDT and CDR2 YNNKEL (reference sequence). DNA of the CDR3: TGTGCCAGCAGCCAAGATAGTGGGAGGGCGAGGGAGCAGTACGTC. It translates to CASSQDSGRAREQYV.

There are a few counts of this clone. V usage is TRBV24-1 and J usage is TRBJ1-2; tentatively, D is TRBD1 (5 bases). Trimming removed 12 bases at V and 2 bases at J, with 12 bases between. This CDR3 has 12 residues. Germline CDR1 is KGHDR and CDR2 is SFDVKD. As DNA, the CDR3 is TGTGCCGTTGGGGAGGGGAACTATGGCTACACCTTC. As protein: CAVGEGNYGYTF.

The chain joins TRBV5-1 to TRBJ1-1; the match to TRBD1 covers 8 bases. The CDR3 is 15 amino acids. V shed 4 bases, J shed 5 bases, and the junction held 10 bases outside the gene matches. Germline CDR1 is SGHRS and CDR2 is YFSETQ. CDR3: CASSLITGGWTEAFF. CDR3 DNA sequence: TGCGCCAGCAGCCTAATAACAGGGGGTTGGACTGAAGCTTTCTTT.

Written as DNA, the CDR3 is TGTGCCATCAGTGCCGGTTACAGCACAGATACGCAGTATTTT. Encoded protein: CAISAGYSTDTQYF. The chain uses TRBV10-3 and TRBJ2-3; no firm D call. CDR1 is ENHRY and CDR2 is SYGVKD in the germline V gene. The V end lost 4 bases, the J end lost 0 bases, and 8 bases lay between the germline ends. The CDR3 loop spans 14 amino acids.